This passage covers 29 T cell receptor beta chains from one sample sequenced in a study of blood T cell repertoires in COVID-19 (dated by TCRdb to about 2020). The library was prepared using the immunoSEQ multiplex PCR assay. Here the immuneACCESS table is served through TCRdb, limited to in-frame sequences with V and J called. Missing clones are a known gap in these copies; in checked studies unresolved V genes cover under half, and the rest lacks a known reason. This sample gives some 83,000 clones in total; approximately 89% of them show up just once. The ten largest account for approximately 2.2% of the sample. Sequencing was performed on peripheral blood. The receptors here all came from a man in his forties or fifties with acute or convalescent COVID-19.

CDR3: CASTTGDRGPEETQYF. CDR3 nucleotide sequence: TGTGCCAGCACCACTGGGGACAGGGGGCCTGAAGAGACCCAGTACTTC. The chain recombines TRBV2 with TRBJ2-5, with 12 bases lining up with TRBD1. V lost 7 bases, J lost 3 bases, and 9 bases stayed unmatched. The CDR3 has 16 amino acids. Germline CDR1 SNHLY, CDR2 FYNNEI.

V is TRBV2 and J is TRBJ1-5; a weak D match, TRBD1 (5 bases). The germline gives CDR1 SNHLY, CDR2 FYNNEI. The CDR3 contains 15 residues. Trimming removed 6 bases from V and 4 bases from J, with 16 bases in between. The CDR3 region is CASSPTGGPNQPQHF. CDR3 coding DNA: TGTGCCAGCAGCCCCACGGGGGGTCCGAATCAGCCCCAGCATTTT.

This chain connects TRBV4-1 to TRBJ1-5; the match to TRBD1 covers 7 bases. This CDR3 is built from 14 residues. The V gene's germline CDR1 is MGHRA and CDR2 YSYEKL. With V trimmed by 0 bases and J by 6 bases, 2 bases remained unmatched. CDR3 residues: CASSQDQGVQPQHF. The CDR3 DNA follows: TGCGCCAGCAGCCAAGATCAGGGGGTTCAGCCCCAGCATTTT.

This clone was detected only once. The chain links TRBV6-6 to TRBJ2-2; no reliable D call. This CDR3 contains 14 residues. Germline CDR1 is MNHNY and CDR2 is SVGAGI (reference sequence). V was pared by 7 bases and J by 2 bases, with 11 bases between. CDR3 region: CASTLRPNTGELFF. CDR3 nucleotide sequence: TGTGCCAGCACCCTGAGGCCTAACACCGGGGAGCTGTTTTTT.

The V and J genes are TRBV24-1 and TRBJ2-1; 9 nucleotides line up with TRBD1. After removal of 1 base from V and 10 bases from J, the junction contained 10 bases not matched to a gene. The CDR3 contains 16 residues. CDR1 is KGHDR and CDR2 is SFDVKD in the germline V gene. The DNA for the CDR3 is TGTGCCACCAGTGATTTCGGGACAGGGTCCGCGTACGAGCAGTTCTTC. Protein product: CATSDFGTGSAYEQFF.

This clone was detected only once. This chain joins TRBV6-5 and TRBJ2-7, with D perhaps TRBD1 (6 bases). Looked up from germline, CDR1 is MNHEY and CDR2 is SVGAGI. CDR3 length equals 12 residues. Trimming took off 10 bases at V and 3 bases at J, with 13 bases between the two ends. For the CDR3, the DNA is TGTGCCATCCGACAGGACGGCTACGAGCAGTACTTC. As protein: CAIRQDGYEQYF.

This clone was seen a few times. The V call is TRBV4-2, the J call TRBJ2-1; D may be TRBD2 (6 bases). The germline CDR1 and CDR2 sequences are LGHNA and YNFKEQ. With 0 bases removed from V and 0 bases from J, the gap between germline ends came to 12 bases. The CDR3 runs 17 residues. The CDR3 spells CASSQEGSGASYNEQFF. The CDR3 DNA reads TGTGCCAGCAGCCAAGAGGGTAGCGGCGCCTCCTACAATGAGCAGTTCTTC.

The chain uses TRBV6-2 or TRBV6-3 and TRBJ1-6, with a tentative D call TRBD1 (5 bases). The V gene's germline CDR1 is MNHEY and CDR2 SVGEGT. There are 13 residues in the CDR3. The ends were cut back, 6 bases at V and 8 bases at J, with 11 bases in the middle. Here the CDR3 DNA reads TGTGCCAGCAGCCAGGGCGGGCATTCACCCCTCCACTTT. Protein sequence: CASSQGGHSPLHF.

The chain uses TRBV28 and TRBJ2-1; D not resolved. Per the germline V gene, CDR1 is MDHEN and CDR2 is SYDVKM. The CDR3 spans 13 residues. The V end was cut by 5 bases, the J end by 6 bases, with 11 bases between. CDR3 amino acids: CASSPPVSNEQFF. In nucleotides, the CDR3 is TGTGCCAGCAGTCCCCCCGTTTCCAATGAGCAGTTCTTC.

J is TRBJ1-2 and V is TRBV6-5, with TRBD1 matching 12 bases. This CDR3 has 16 residues. Germline CDR1 and CDR2: MNHEY and SVGAGI. The ends lost 0 bases at V and 7 bases at J; junction bases unmatched: 6. CDR3 amino acids: CASSYSPGQGARGYTF. The CDR3 bases are TGTGCCAGCAGTTACTCTCCGGGACAGGGGGCCCGTGGCTACACCTTC.

The chain carries TRBV7-9 and TRBJ1-4; TRBD1 matches 7 bases. This CDR3 has 15 amino acids. Germline values: CDR1 SEHNR, CDR2 FQNEAQ (reference sequence). J was trimmed by 0 bases and V by 5 bases; bases with no gene match: 3. The CDR3 nucleotides are TGTGCCAGCAGCCCAGGACAGGCAACTAATGAAAAACTGTTTTTT. Protein sequence: CASSPGQATNEKLFF. Combining the CDR3 with reference TRBV7-9 and TRBJ1-4 gives the whole variable domain DTGVSQNPRHKITKRGQNVTFRCDPISEHNRLYWYRQTLGQGPEFLTYFQNEAQLEKSRLLSDRFSAERPKGSFSTLEIQRTEQGDSAMYLCASSPGQATNEKLFFGSGTQLSVL.

This rearrangement joins TRBV9 to TRBJ2-7; TRBD2 matches 8 bases. Germline V gene data show CDR1 as SGDLS and CDR2 as YYNGEE. This CDR3 has 16 residues. The V segment lost 3 bases and the J segment 1 base; nucleotides outside the gene matches: 9. The DNA of the CDR3 is TGTGCCAGCAGCGAGGGACTAGGGAGCCCTTCCTACGAGCAGTACTTC. It specifies CASSEGLGSPSYEQYF.

J is TRBJ2-1 and V is TRBV6-5; TRBD2 agrees at 7 bases. CDR3 length equals 16 residues. The V and J ends lost 4 bases and 8 bases, in that order; junction bases with no gene match: 14. Germline CDR1 and CDR2: MNHEY and SVGAGI. This CDR3 is CASSSREAGWGDEQFF. Here the CDR3 DNA reads TGTGCCAGCAGTTCCCGGGAAGCGGGATGGGGGGATGAGCAGTTCTTC.

The chain is built from TRBV11-2 and TRBJ2-7; possible D gene TRBD1, 5 bases. Germline V lookup: CDR1 SGHAT, CDR2 FQNNGV. The CDR3 totals 11 residues. V shed 6 bases and J shed 6 bases, with 9 bases lying between them. The CDR3, as DNA: TGTGCCAGCAGTAAGGGGTTCGAGCAGTACGTC. This codes for CASSKGFEQYV.

This clone was seen only once. This sequence joins TRBV6-1 and TRBJ2-7; TRBD1 matches at 8 bases. J was trimmed by 5 bases and V by 2 bases; bases with no gene match: 8. The CDR3 is 15 amino acids. Germline V gene data show CDR1 as MNHNS and CDR2 as SASEGT. This chain's CDR3 is CASSEYRGAGNEQYF. Here the CDR3 DNA reads TGTGCCAGCAGTGAATACAGGGGGGCGGGAAACGAGCAGTACTTC.

This clone was detected only once. The genes are TRBV5-1 and TRBJ2-6; perhaps TRBD1 as D (6 bases). CDR1 is SGHRS and CDR2 is YFSETQ in the germline V gene. The CDR3 has 17 amino acids. With 0 bases removed from V and 0 bases from J, the gap between germline ends came to 10 bases. In nucleotides, the CDR3 is TGCGCCAGCAGCTTGGACAGGGAAATCTCTGGGGCCAACGTCCTGACTTTC. Translating it yields CASSLDREISGANVLTF.

This rearrangement joins TRBV6-1 to TRBJ1-4, with TRBD1 matching over 7 bases. Per germline, CDR1 MNHNS and CDR2 SASEGT. The CDR3 is 14 residues long. V lost 1 base to trimming and J lost 8 bases; unmatched junction nucleotides: 4. In DNA, the CDR3 is TGTGCCAGCAGTGAAGTGGGACAGCCGGAAAAACTGTTTTTT. Protein product: CASSEVGQPEKLFF.

This clone has a handful of counts. The genes are TRBV30 and TRBJ2-1; 7 bases match TRBD2. V shed 3 bases and J 4 bases; nucleotides not matched to a gene: 0. CDR3 length: 12 amino acids. Germline loops: CDR1 GTSNPN, CDR2 SVGIG (reference sequence). The CDR3 sequence: CAWSGGYNEQFF. As DNA, the CDR3 is TGTGCCTGGAGCGGGGGGTACAATGAGCAGTTCTTC.

This sequence joins TRBV29-1 and TRBJ2-1; TRBD1 agrees at 8 bases. CDR1 and CDR2 from the germline V gene are SQVTM and ANQGSEA. V dropped 7 bases and J dropped 7; count of bases not matched to a gene: 9. This CDR3 comprises 13 residues. The CDR3 nucleotides read TGCAGCGACAGGTCCAGGGGGCTTAATGAGCAGTTCTTC. Translated: CSDRSRGLNEQFF.

Here the CDR3 DNA reads TGTGCCAGCAGCTTAGGGGCCAATGAGCAGTTCTTC. Translating gives CASSLGANEQFF. This chain uses TRBV11-1 with TRBJ2-1; D gene unclear. The CDR3 is 12 residues long. Germline values: CDR1 SGHAT, CDR2 FQDESV (reference sequence). V was shortened by 1 base and J by 6 bases, with 4 bases between the two germline ends.

This clone showed up just once. V is TRBV7-9 and J is TRBJ2-1; 8 bases match TRBD1. Germline assignment: CDR1 SEHNR and CDR2 FQNEAQ (reference sequence). V shed 1 base, J shed 3 bases, and the junction held 8 bases outside the gene matches. This CDR3 spans 17 amino acids. The CDR3 nucleotides are TGTGCCAGCAGCTTAGGAGGGGCTGACAGGGGCTACAATGAGCAGTTCTTC. Translation: CASSLGGADRGYNEQFF.

The V and J genes are TRBV4-2 and TRBJ1-1; 11 nucleotides match TRBD1. Germline values: CDR1 LGHNA, CDR2 YNFKEQ. Germline trimming cut 5 bases from V and 1 base from J; bases unmatched to any gene: 9. This CDR3 spans 17 amino acids. The CDR3 bases are TGTGCCAGCAGCTTCCCGGACAGGGGGCGGAGGAACACTGAAGCTTTCTTT. Amino acids: CASSFPDRGRRNTEAFF.

The chain joins TRBV7-2 to TRBJ1-2; D call uncertain. The CDR3 covers 12 residues. Germline V CDR1 and CDR2: SGHTA, FQGNSA. Trimming pared 1 base from V and 8 bases from J, leaving 8 bases between. CDR3 in DNA: TGTGCCAGCAGCTTAGGACGGGAAGGCTACACCTTC. The encoded protein is CASSLGREGYTF.

The V gene is TRBV5-8, the J gene TRBJ2-3; 7 positions match TRBD1. Germline V gene data show CDR1 as SGHTS and CDR2 as YDEGEE. The CDR3 length is 16 residues. V trimming: 4 bases; J trimming: 0 bases; junction bases outside the gene matches: 8. The CDR3 nucleotides read TGTGCCAGCAGCACGGGACAGAAAGCTAGCACAGATACGCAGTATTTT. Its translation is CASSTGQKASTDTQYF. Supplemented by reference TRBV5-8 and TRBJ2-3, the full variable domain reads EAGVTQSPTHLIKTRGQQATLRCSPISGHTSVYWYQQALGLGLQFLLWYDEGEERNRGNFPPRFSGRQFPNYSSELNVNALELEDSALYLCASSTGQKASTDTQYFGPGTRLTVL.

This clone was observed a handful of times. J is TRBJ2-3 and V is TRBV6-6, with 7 bases matching TRBD2. The CDR3 is made up of 16 amino acids. Trimming removed 7 bases from V and 0 bases from J; junction bases left unmatched: 10. Germline CDR1 and CDR2: MNHNY and SVGAGI (reference sequence). CDR3 protein: CASTPFSSGSTDTQYF. As DNA, the CDR3 is TGTGCCAGCACCCCCTTCTCTAGCGGAAGCACAGATACGCAGTATTTT.

V usage is TRBV5-4 and J usage is TRBJ2-2; D call uncertain. Germline CDR1 SGHNT, CDR2 YYREEE (reference sequence). CDR3 length: 17 residues. The V end lost 4 bases, the J end lost 3 bases, and 19 bases lay between the germline ends. This chain's CDR3 is CASSPTPLFTDTGELFF. The CDR3 DNA sequence: TGTGCCAGCAGCCCAACCCCCCTATTTACCGACACCGGGGAGCTGTTTTTT.

This sequence joins TRBV28 and TRBJ2-7, with TRBD1 matching 9 bases. The CDR3 is made up of 14 amino acids. Germline CDR1 and CDR2: MDHEN and SYDVKM. Trimming cost V 6 bases and J 3 bases; bases outside gene matches: 6. The CDR3 sequence is CASRDGTGIYEQYF. DNA of the CDR3: TGTGCCAGCAGGGACGGGACAGGGATCTACGAGCAGTACTTC.

The chain uses TRBV29-1 and TRBJ2-1, with 8 bases fitting TRBD2. CDR3 length equals 14 residues. Germline V CDR1 and CDR2: SQVTM, ANQGSEA. V was pared by 5 bases and J by 7 bases, with 10 bases of the junction left unmatched. CDR3 coding DNA: TGCAGCGTTCGGTCGGGGGGGCTACGTAATGAGCAGTTCTTC. The encoded protein is CSVRSGGLRNEQFF.

The chain carries TRBV28 and TRBJ1-3; possible D gene TRBD1, 5 bases. Trimming left V 6 bases short and J 0 bases short, with 15 bases between. Germline V gene data show CDR1 as MDHEN and CDR2 as SYDVKM. The CDR3 runs 16 residues. The CDR3 sequence: CASSREGSASGNTIYF. DNA of the CDR3: TGTGCCAGCAGCCGGGAGGGGTCCGCCTCTGGAAACACCATATATTTT.